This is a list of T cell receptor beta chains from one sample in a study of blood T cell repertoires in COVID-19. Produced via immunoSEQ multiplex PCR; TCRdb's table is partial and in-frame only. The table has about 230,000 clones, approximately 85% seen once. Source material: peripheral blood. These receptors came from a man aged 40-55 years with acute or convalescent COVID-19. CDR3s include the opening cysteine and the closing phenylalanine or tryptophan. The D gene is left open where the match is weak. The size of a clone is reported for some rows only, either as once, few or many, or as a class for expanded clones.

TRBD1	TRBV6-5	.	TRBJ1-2	CATRGTVANYGYTF	TGTGCCACCCGAGGGACAGTCGCTAACTATGGCTACACCTTC
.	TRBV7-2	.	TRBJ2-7	CASSLVGRPYEQYF	TGTGCCAGCAGCCTCGTGGGCCGCCCCTACGAGCAGTACTTC
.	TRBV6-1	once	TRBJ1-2	CASSDYRSSNYGYTF	TGTGCCAGCAGTGATTACAGGAGTTCTAACTATGGCTACACCTTC
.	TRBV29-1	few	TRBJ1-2	CSVPSQLNYGYTF	TGCAGCGTTCCCTCACAGCTAAACTATGGCTACACCTTC
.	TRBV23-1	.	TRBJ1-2	CASSYRAPHGYGYTF	TGCGCCAGCAGTTATCGCGCCCCCCACGGCTATGGCTACACCTTC
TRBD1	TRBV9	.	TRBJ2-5	CASSEPDRGREETQYF	TGCGCCAGCAGCGAGCCGGACAGGGGGCGCGAAGAGACCCAGTACTTC
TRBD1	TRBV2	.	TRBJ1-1	CASSDYWTGGLWDTEAFF	TGTGCCAGCAGCGATTATTGGACAGGGGGCCTTTGGGACACTGAAGCTTTCTTT
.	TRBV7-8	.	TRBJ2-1	CASSLTLAYNEQFF	TGTGCCAGCAGCTTAACTCTGGCCTACAATGAGCAGTTCTTC
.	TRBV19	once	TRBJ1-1	CASSIAGQKFTEAFF	TGTGCCAGTAGTATCGCTGGACAGAAGTTCACTGAAGCTTTCTTT
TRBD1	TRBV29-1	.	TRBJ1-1	CSARQGATEAFF	TGCAGCGCCCGACAGGGGGCAACTGAAGCTTTCTTT
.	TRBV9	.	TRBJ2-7	CASSVVPGAYEQYF	TGTGCCAGCAGCGTAGTACCGGGGGCCTACGAGCAGTACTTC
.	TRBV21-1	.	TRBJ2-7	CASSTRTGDPYEQYF	TGTGCCAGCAGCACCCGGACAGGGGATCCCTACGAGCAGTACTTC
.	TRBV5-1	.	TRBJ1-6	CASSLDRASNSPLHF	TGCGCCAGCAGCTTGGACAGGGCCTCCAATTCACCCCTCCACTTT
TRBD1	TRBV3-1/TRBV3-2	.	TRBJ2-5	CASSQAGGVETQYF	TGTGCCAGCAGCCAAGCAGGGGGAGTCGAGACCCAGTACTTC
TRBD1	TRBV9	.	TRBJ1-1	CASTLAGQMNTEAFF	TGTGCCAGCACCTTGGCGGGACAGATGAACACTGAAGCTTTCTTT
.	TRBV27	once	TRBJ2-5	CASWRTGQPETQYF	TGTGCCAGCTGGAGGACGGGTCAGCCAGAGACCCAGTACTTC
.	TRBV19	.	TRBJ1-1	CASSIYGENTEAFF	TGTGCCAGTAGTATATACGGAGAGAACACTGAAGCTTTCTTT
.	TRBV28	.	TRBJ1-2	CASTSDSFDYGYTF	TGTGCCAGCACCTCCGACAGCTTCGACTATGGCTACACCTTC